The 18 T cell receptor beta chains in this list originate from one sample, sequenced in a study of PD-L1 blockade in urothelial cancer. Assay: immunoSEQ multiplex PCR; the TCRdb copy retains only in-frame clones and omits some. The table records about 63,000 clones, roughly 76% of them present only once. Time point in this sample: pretreatment peripheral blood. The sequenced sample was PBMCs, obtained around atezolizumab (anti-PD-L1) treatment. The receptors were gathered from a man aged 70-80 years with urothelial cancer.

The CDR3 protein is CASSIGPQDRPQHF. The CDR3, as DNA: TGTGCCAGTAGTATAGGGCCCCAGGATCGGCCCCAGCATTTT. The chain carries TRBV19 and TRBJ1-5; no definite D call. Germline loops: CDR1 LNHDA, CDR2 SQIVND (reference sequence). Trimming removed 1 base at V and 9 bases at J, with 13 bases between. CDR3 length: 14 amino acids.

J is TRBJ1-3 and V is TRBV5-1, with D unclear. The CDR3 spans 13 residues. V was shortened by 0 bases and J by 4 bases, with 5 bases between the two germline ends. CDR1 and CDR2 from the germline V gene are SGHRS and YFSETQ. CDR3 protein: CASSLDAGNTIYF. As DNA, the CDR3 is TGCGCCAGCAGCTTGGACGCGGGAAACACCATATATTTT.

This clone showed up many times. The chain joins TRBV5-1 to TRBJ2-1; 8 bases map to TRBD1. Germline CDR1 SGHRS, CDR2 YFSETQ. J was trimmed by 3 bases and V by 3 bases; bases with no gene match: 5. CDR3 length: 15 amino acids. The CDR3 coding sequence is TGCGCCAGCAGCTCTGGACAGGGTCTCTACAATGAGCAGTTCTTC. Translating it yields CASSSGQGLYNEQFF.

The V and J genes are TRBV9 and TRBJ2-1; 14 bases line up with TRBD2. Germline loops: CDR1 SGDLS, CDR2 YYNGEE. CDR3 size: 15 residues. V dropped 3 bases and J dropped 4; count of bases not matched to a gene: 0. The CDR3 protein is CASSGLAGGYNEQFF. The CDR3 DNA reads as TGTGCCAGCAGCGGACTAGCGGGAGGGTACAATGAGCAGTTCTTC.

This rearrangement joins TRBV10-3 to TRBJ1-2; D is possibly TRBD1 (5 bases). The CDR3 is 17 amino acids. In germline, CDR1 is ENHRY, CDR2 SYGVKD. Trimming left V 2 bases short and J 0 bases short, with 16 bases between. The CDR3 is CAISEPPGGRANYGYTF. The CDR3 nucleotides read TGTGCCATCAGTGAGCCCCCGGGGGGGAGAGCTAACTATGGCTACACCTTC.

The chain is built from TRBV28 and TRBJ1-1; D is perhaps TRBD1 (5 bases). Trimming removed 8 bases at V and 2 bases at J, with 12 bases between. The CDR3 loop spans 13 amino acids. CDR1 MDHEN and CDR2 SYDVKM come from the germline V gene. The CDR3 DNA reads TGTGCCAGCTCTGGGGCAGGCAACACTGAAGCTTTCTTT. Translating it yields CASSGAGNTEAFF.

This rearrangement joins TRBV9 to TRBJ2-3; D possibly corresponds to TRBD1 (5 bases). CDR3 length equals 16 residues. Germline loops: CDR1 SGDLS, CDR2 YYNGEE. Trimming stripped 3 bases from V and 5 bases from J, with 19 bases between. CDR3 amino acids: CASSAVDSPGVDTQYF. The CDR3 nucleotides are TGTGCCAGCAGCGCTGTCGACAGTCCGGGTGTAGATACGCAGTATTTT.

This clone was observed once. V usage is TRBV4-3 and J usage is TRBJ2-5; a weak D match, TRBD2 (6 bases). Per the germline V gene, CDR1 is LGHNA and CDR2 is YSLEER. V gave up 3 bases and J gave up 2 bases, with 10 bases separating them. CDR3 size: 14 residues. This chain's CDR3 is CASSHSGLQETQYF. The DNA of the CDR3 is TGCGCCAGCAGCCACTCGGGACTTCAAGAGACCCAGTACTTC.

The J gene is TRBJ2-6, the V gene TRBV11-2; tentatively, D is TRBD2 (5 bases). The CDR3 totals 16 residues. V was shortened by 5 bases and J by 4 bases, with 15 bases between the two germline ends. Germline CDR1 reads SGHAT; CDR2 reads FQNNGV. The CDR3 spells CASSTRRGFGANVLTF. For the CDR3, the DNA is TGTGCCAGCAGCACTCGTCGGGGTTTCGGGGCCAACGTCCTGACTTTC.

V usage is TRBV12-5 and J usage is TRBJ1-5; D unclear. Trimming shortened V by 5 bases and J by 7 bases, and 12 bases separated the two germline ends. Per the germline V gene, CDR1 is LGHNT and CDR2 is FRNRAP. The CDR3 spans 13 residues. The CDR3 region has the DNA TGTGCTAGTGGTCCAGCTAGGGAGCAGCCCCAGCATTTT. The encoded protein is CASGPAREQPQHF.

The gene calls are TRBV7-9 and TRBJ1-4; 9 bases are a match to TRBD1. Per the germline V gene, CDR1 is SEHNR and CDR2 is FQNEAQ (reference sequence). The trim removed 4 bases at V and 7 bases at J, leaving 4 bases unmatched. There are 14 residues in the CDR3. The CDR3 bases are TGTGCCAGCAGCTCGGACAGGGGTGCTGAAAAACTGTTTTTT. Residues: CASSSDRGAEKLFF.

The chain joins TRBV7-8 to TRBJ2-1; weak D call: TRBD1 (6 bases). Per the germline V gene, CDR1 is SGHVS and CDR2 is FQNEAQ. V was pared by 0 bases and J by 8 bases, with 11 bases between. The CDR3 sequence is 14 residues long. CDR3 nucleotides: TGTGCCAGCAGCTTAGCGAGGGGGATTTATGAGCAGTTCTTC. Residues: CASSLARGIYEQFF.

The gene calls are TRBV29-1 and TRBJ2-3; TRBD1 might be the D (5 bases). CDR3 length equals 14 residues. V lost 6 bases and J 2 bases, leaving 15 bases between the germline ends. Germline CDR1 is SQVTM and CDR2 is ANQGSEA. The CDR3 nucleotides are TGCAGCGTAGACGACAGAGTCAACACAGATACGCAGTATTTT. Amino acids: CSVDDRVNTDTQYF.

The chain couples TRBV21-1 to TRBJ2-7; the table assigns TRBD2, which was not confirmed against the DNA. TRBV21-1 is assigned pseudogene status. CDR3 length equals 16 residues. CDR3 residues: CASTQTSGRANNEQYF. CDR3 sequence (DNA): TGTGCCAGCACACAAACTAGCGGGAGGGCCAACAACGAGCAGTACTTC.

About this clone itself: Germline is not matched at one junction end, which may reflect a read error. V is TRBV14 and J is TRBJ2-3, with TRBD2 matching over 9 bases. Germline V gene lookup returns CDR1 SGHDN and CDR2 FVKESK. The CDR3 runs 14 residues. The CDR3 loop is CASSPAGGTVTQYF. DNA for the CDR3: TGTGCCAGCAGCCCTGCGGGGGGGACAGTTACGCAGTATTTT. The variable domain in full, with the rest retrieved from reference TRBV14 and TRBJ2-3, is EAGVTQFPSHSVIEKGQTVTLRCDPISGHDNLYWYRRVMGKEIKFLLHFVKESKQDESGMPNNRFLAERTGGTYSTLKVQPAELEDSGVYFCASSPAGGTVTQYFGPGTRLTVL.

The chain is built from TRBV7-9 and TRBJ2-2; D unclear. V was clipped by 0 bases and J by 5 bases, with 7 bases between them. The CDR3 is 14 amino acids. Germline CDR1 SEHNR, CDR2 FQNEAQ (reference sequence). The CDR3 DNA sequence: TGTGCCAGCAGCTTAGCCGCTAAAACCGGGGAGCTGTTTTTT. Residues: CASSLAAKTGELFF. Full variable domain (rest looked up from reference TRBV7-9 and TRBJ2-2): DTGVSQNPRHKITKRGQNVTFRCDPISEHNRLYWYRQTLGQGPEFLTYFQNEAQLEKSRLLSDRFSAERPKGSFSTLEIQRTEQGDSAMYLCASSLAAKTGELFFGEGSRLTVL.

J is TRBJ2-1 and V is TRBV2; 13 bases match TRBD2. Germline V gene data show CDR1 as SNHLY and CDR2 as FYNNEI. CDR3 size: 18 residues. V gave up 0 bases and J gave up 5 bases; unmatched junction bases: 7. As DNA, the CDR3 is TGTGCCAGCAGTGAAGCGCTAGGACTAGCGGGGGTTAACAATGAGCAGTTCTTC. Its protein is CASSEALGLAGVNNEQFF.

The chain recombines TRBV5-4 with TRBJ2-3, with TRBD2 matching over 9 bases. Germline V CDR1 and CDR2: SGHNT, YYREEE (reference sequence). CDR3 length: 15 residues. J lost 5 bases, V lost 4 bases, and 8 bases had no gene match. The CDR3 here is CASSRERGAGDTQYF. In nucleotides, the CDR3 is TGTGCCAGCAGCCGCGAGCGGGGGGCCGGAGATACGCAGTATTTT.